This entry features one T cell receptor (beta chain) sequence. Its antigen is unknown. This sample was included in a study of blood T cells in healthy people across ages. The use of a sample-barcoded 5' primer and a J-beta primer mix characterized a second PCR of about 6 to 12 cycles. MiXCR was run by TCRdb on the 5' RACE reads, yielding one entry per CDR3 protein. The sample has 700,000 or so distinct CDR3 sequences, 22% seen once. Study-wide results and limits: Naive CD4+ cells and diversity were both higher in long-lived donors than in aged donors.

Germline CDR1 and CDR2: MNHNY and SVGAGI (reference sequence). Trimming cost V 4 bases and J 0 bases, with 13 bases left between them. The CDR3 covers 16 residues. Each individual donor underwent a draw of around 9.8 milliliters of peripheral blood. The chain carries TRBV6-6 and TRBJ2-1, with D perhaps TRBD1 or TRBD2 (5 bases each). Sequenced sample: blood. This receptor was identified in a man in his 70s in good health. For the CDR3, the DNA is TGTGCCAGCAGTTTGACAGCGGTGAGCTCCTACAATGAGCAGTTCTTC. Translated: CASSLTAVSSYNEQFF.